These 12 T cell receptor beta chains originate from one sample sequenced in a study of T cells expressing NK-cell markers. Each CDR3 protein gets one entry in TCRdb, which reprocessed the 5' RACE reads and gives no DNA. The sample's table shows some 340,000 distinct CDR3 sequences. Sequencing was carried out using blood T cells: a sorted CD56 or NKG2C T cell subset, CD4+ or CD8+ T cells, or bulk PBMC T cells (not recorded which). The source is a man aged 18 to 69 in good health.

J is TRBJ2-3 and V is TRBV20-1; TCRdb's assignment of TRBD1 cannot be checked, as there is no DNA. Germline CDR1 is DFQATT and CDR2 is SNEGSKA (reference sequence). The length of the CDR3 is 16 residues. CDR3 sequence: CSATTPGRGRTDTQYF.

The rearrangement links TRBV9 to TRBJ1-1; as DNA is missing, the TRBD1 call by TCRdb cannot be tested. This CDR3 is built from 16 residues. Germline values: CDR1 SGDLS, CDR2 YYNGEE. CDR3 residues: CASSVLPPKVNTEAFF.

The gene calls are TRBV7-6 and TRBJ1-1. The V gene's germline CDR1 is SGHVS and CDR2 FNYEAQ. This CDR3 contains 12 residues. The CDR3 loop reads CASSLWDSGAFF.

The V gene is TRBV5-1, the J gene TRBJ2-7; absent DNA, TCRdb's TRBD1 call cannot be checked. Germline V gene lookup returns CDR1 SGHRS and CDR2 YFSETQ. The CDR3 spans 16 residues. CDR3: CASSPGGSKRTYEQYF.

The chain links TRBV5-1 to TRBJ2-5; TCRdb picks TRBD2, but there is no DNA to check that call. The CDR3 covers 15 residues. Germline assignment: CDR1 SGHRS and CDR2 YFSETQ. The CDR3 is CASTPLAGGRETQYF.

The genes are TRBV15 and TRBJ2-4; TCRdb's D gene call, TRBD1, goes unchecked for lack of DNA. From germline, CDR1 is LNHNV and CDR2 YYDKDF (reference sequence). The CDR3 covers 15 residues. The chain's CDR3 is CATSRLGTEKNIQYF.

This sequence joins TRBV6-1 and TRBJ2-1; TCRdb outputs TRBD1, but without DNA this stays unchecked. Germline assignment: CDR1 MNHNS and CDR2 SASEGT. There are 16 residues in the CDR3. CDR3 amino acids: CASSRLQGGLQNEQFF.

The chain joins TRBV7-8 to TRBJ1-1; TCRdb calls TRBD1, which cannot be checked without DNA. The CDR3 extends over 13 amino acids. The germline gives CDR1 SGHVS, CDR2 FQNEAQ. CDR3: CASSLKQGTEAFF.

V usage is TRBV11-2 and J usage is TRBJ1-6; without DNA, the TCRdb call of TRBD1 cannot be checked. Germline V gives CDR1 SGHAT, CDR2 FQNNGV. The CDR3 has 15 amino acids. CDR3 region: CASSSRQGPDSPLHF. Full variable domain (missing parts from reference TRBV11-2 and TRBJ1-6): EAGVAQSPRYKIIEKRQSVAFWCNPISGHATLYWYQQILGQGPKLLIQFQNNGVVDDSQLPKDRFSAERLKGVDSTLKIQPAKLEDSAVYLCASSSRQGPDSPLHFGNGTRLTVT.

This chain connects TRBV11-3 to TRBJ2-1. The CDR3 spans 15 residues. CDR1 SGHNT and CDR2 YENEEA come from the germline V gene. The CDR3 protein is CASSLASAGYNEQFF.

V gene TRBV5-5 combines with J gene TRBJ2-6; the TCRdb call, TRBD2, lacks DNA for checking. Per the germline V gene, CDR1 is SGHKS and CDR2 is YYEKEE (reference sequence). This CDR3 region has 18 residues. The CDR3 here is CASSLGGSLESGANVLTF.

The chain couples TRBV7-6 to TRBJ2-5; the D gene TCRdb calls, TRBD1, cannot be checked with no DNA. Germline V gene lookup returns CDR1 SGHVS and CDR2 FNYEAQ. CDR3 size: 15 residues. CDR3 in amino acids: CASSTGQGSSETQYF.